This paragraph covers one TCR beta chain sequence. The ends lost 4 bases at V and 1 base at J; junction bases unmatched: 3. Germline V gene data show CDR1 as MGHRA and CDR2 as YSYEKL. The CDR3 covers 15 residues. This record comes from a study of T cell responses to AZD1222 COVID-19 vaccine. Using immunoSEQ multiplex PCR, the repertoire was profiled, and TCRdb retains in-frame clones only, with some absent. The sample carries 60,000 to 85,000 clones, 85% recorded once. The TCR sequence derives from an adult in good health. This chain links TRBV4-1 with TRBJ2-1; TRBD1 aligns across 8 bases. The specimen was peripheral blood, collected on day 0 of AZD1222 vaccination. CDR3 DNA: TGCGCCAGCAGCCCGGGACAGGTGTCCTACAATGAGCAGTTCTTC. It translates to CASSPGQVSYNEQFF.